This T cell receptor (beta chain) emerged from a study of blood T cell repertoires in COVID-19 (TCRdb year 2020). A note on the overall study: The collaborator samples originated in the United States, Italy and Spain and spanned the acute and convalescent phases of COVID-19. The material from the prospective study consisted of cDNA or gDNA derived from T cells, B-cell-depleted T cells, or PBMCs. Subjects who had been exposed to COVID-19, were actively infected with it, or had recovered from it provided the deeply sampled blood TCRbeta repertoires that made up the dataset. A freely available public database, intended as a resource for researchers studying the immune response to SARS-CoV-2, is where the repertoires were released. Samples came from the ongoing ImmuneRACE study (first 160 participants) plus 1,254 subjects from 6 global collaborators. Nearly every sample came with metadata listing a de-identified subject ID, COVID-19 status, age in years and sex. Where available, HLA class I and class II types were taken from metadata supplied by the sample provider and were not determined by assay-based typing.

The collaborating institutions used their own protocols to collect whole blood in K2EDTA tubes. For TCRbeta analysis, collaborators shipped samples in one of three forms: frozen whole blood, isolated PBMCs, or DNA extracted from either of those sample types. The CDR3, cysteine through phenylalanine, is 11 amino acids long. The sequence is cut down to CDR3 DNA, 33 bases in frame from base 1. The germline V gene (reference sequence) supplies CDR1 DFQATT and CDR2 SNEGSKA. V was cut back by 6 bases and J by 11 bases, leaving a gap of 14 bases between them. TCRbeta CDR3 regions were amplified from genomic DNA using the immunoSEQ Assay, a bias-controlled multiplex PCR. The authors' pipeline ran thus. The number of nucleated cells in each sample was estimated from the amplification of reference gene primers within the assay. Sequence reads were collapsed and filtered to measure the absolute abundance of every unique TCRbeta CDR3 rearrangement. For each sample, productive Simpson clonality was calculated as the square root of Simpson's diversity index over productive rearrangements. Held by TCRdb, this immuneACCESS table contains in-frame sequences only and omits some clones. Under half of the omission traces to an unresolved V gene where checked; the cause of the rest is unknown. The DNA gave D and trimming, while V, J and clone size come from that table. In this sample the table shows more than 40,000 clones, 90% of which occur a single time. The ten biggest clones cover about 5.1% of the sample.

Results and caveats for the whole study, not just this receptor: Clinical and demographic metadata were provided uncurated, with the amount varying by source and participant.

As for this clone: This receptor's antigen is unknown. Base qualities were left out, and no much larger clone turns up one base away.

The TCR comes from a man aged 65-85 years with acute or convalescent COVID-19. The rearrangement combines TRBV20-1 with TRBJ1-5; the D gene lacks a confident call. Material for sequencing was peripheral blood. The DNA sequence is given as TGCAGTGCGGGAGCCAGGCGCACCCAGCATTTT. Its protein reads: CSAGARRTQHF.